These 18 T cell receptor beta chains were sequenced from one sample in a study of T cell responses to AZD1222 COVID-19 vaccine. Method: immunoSEQ multiplex PCR; TCRdb's copy keeps in-frame clones and lacks some. The sample records roughly 170,000 clones, around 90% being singletons. The sequenced sample was peripheral blood, obtained on day 0 of AZD1222 vaccination. These receptors originate from an adult in good health.

This rearrangement joins TRBV7-9 to TRBJ2-7, with D possibly matching TRBD2 (6 bases). The CDR3 length is 14 residues. CDR1 is SEHNR and CDR2 is FQNEAQ in the germline V gene (reference sequence). The CDR3 sequence: CALIRGTGDNEQYF. In nucleotides, the CDR3 is TGTGCTCTGATCCGGGGGACGGGGGATAACGAGCAGTACTTC.

The chain uses TRBV30 and TRBJ1-3; 7 bases are shared with TRBD1. Germline assignment: CDR1 GTSNPN and CDR2 SVGIG (reference sequence). J was trimmed by 2 bases and V by 4 bases; bases with no gene match: 5. This CDR3 is 14 amino acids long. CDR3 in amino acids: CAWTRGGTGNTIYF. CDR3 in DNA: TGTGCCTGGACCAGGGGGGGAACTGGAAACACCATATATTTT.

The V call is TRBV6-5, the J call TRBJ1-5, with D possibly being TRBD1 (6 bases). Trimming took 4 bases from V and 6 from J, leaving 10 bases between them. The germline V gene encodes CDR1 MNHEY and CDR2 SVGAGI. The CDR3 runs to 13 residues. The CDR3 DNA is TGTGCCAGCAGTTGGACAGAGGGTCAGCCCCAGCATTTT. Translation gives CASSWTEGQPQHF.

The rearrangement links TRBV12-3 or TRBV12-4 to TRBJ1-2, with 8 bases that match TRBD1. CDR3 length equals 13 residues. J lost 7 bases, V lost 7 bases, and 8 bases had no gene match. Here the CDR3 reads CASIQTGEGGYTF. CDR3 nucleotides: TGTGCCAGCATCCAGACAGGGGAAGGTGGCTACACCTTC.

This clone was recorded only once. J is TRBJ1-2 and V is TRBV28, with 12 bases lining up with TRBD1. Trimming at V came to 4 bases and at J to 3 bases, leaving 6 bases not matched to a gene. CDR1 is MDHEN and CDR2 is SYDVKM in the germline V gene. The CDR3 has 16 amino acids. The CDR3 coding sequence is TGTGCCAGCAGTTCCGGGACAGGGGGCGCATACTATGGCTACACCTTC. Encoded protein: CASSSGTGGAYYGYTF.

This sequence joins TRBV7-3 and TRBJ1-1, with D uncertain. Deletions cut 4 bases from V and 1 base from J, with 7 bases between. Germline CDR1 is SGHTA and CDR2 is FQGTGA. The CDR3 is 13 residues long. For the CDR3, the DNA is TGTGCCAGCAGCTCCTTTAGGAACACTGAAGCTTTCTTT. This gives the protein CASSSFRNTEAFF.

The V gene is TRBV19, the J gene TRBJ2-7, with D tentatively TRBD1 or TRBD2 (5 bases each). The CDR3 runs to 14 residues. The V and J ends lost 3 bases and 2 bases respectively, with 11 bases between them. CDR1 and CDR2 from the germline V gene are LNHDA and SQIVND (reference sequence). The CDR3 region is CASSIPGTAYEQYF. CDR3 DNA sequence: TGTGCCAGTAGTATCCCAGGGACCGCCTACGAGCAGTACTTC. Drawing the rest from reference TRBV19 and TRBJ2-7, the complete variable domain is DGGITQSPKYLFRKEGQNVTLSCEQNLNHDAMYWYRQDPGQGLRLIYYSQIVNDFQKGDIAEGYSVSREKKESFPLTVTSAQKNPTAFYLCASSIPGTAYEQYFGPGTRLTVT.

J is TRBJ1-1 and V is TRBV10-1, with D maybe TRBD1 (5 bases). CDR1 is WNHNN, CDR2 SYGVQD, per germline (reference sequence). This CDR3 has 13 amino acids. V lost 4 bases and J lost 1, with 7 bases in between. DNA for the CDR3: TGCGCCAGCAGTGCCACAGGGAACACTGAAGCTTTCTTT. Protein: CASSATGNTEAFF.

CDR3 protein: CASSLRLNPELYGYTF. DNA of the CDR3: TGTGCCAGCAGCTTGAGGCTCAATCCGGAGCTCTATGGCTACACCTTC. The V gene is TRBV5-6, the J gene TRBJ1-2; D not resolved. The CDR3 is 16 residues long. The germline V and J ends were trimmed by 1 base and 4 bases, with 17 bases remaining between them. Germline CDR1 reads SGHDT; CDR2 reads YYEEEE.

V is TRBV6-4 and J is TRBJ1-1; D may be TRBD1 (5 bases). Looked up from germline, CDR1 is MRHNA and CDR2 is SNTAGT. V lost 9 bases and J 0 bases, leaving 11 bases between the germline ends. The CDR3 is 13 amino acids. The CDR3 DNA reads as TGTGCCAGTCGGGGGGAGATGAACACTGAAGCTTTCTTT. Protein product: CASRGEMNTEAFF.

The rearrangement links TRBV6-5 to TRBJ1-2; TRBD1 might be the D (5 bases). The CDR3 extends over 16 amino acids. CDR1 is MNHEY, CDR2 SVGAGI, per germline. V gave up 2 bases and J gave up 8 bases, with 21 bases separating them. The CDR3 DNA reads TGTGCCAGCAGTTACGGCCAAATTGAATGGGGGAAAGGCTACACCTTC. Translated: CASSYGQIEWGKGYTF.

The rearrangement uses TRBV19 and TRBJ1-2; tentatively, D is TRBD1 (5 bases). The V gene lost 1 base and the J gene lost 2 bases, with 11 bases spanning the gap. The germline gives CDR1 LNHDA, CDR2 SQIVND (reference sequence). The CDR3 extends over 15 amino acids. CDR3 coding DNA: TGTGCCAGTAGTATAGGTCAGGGACGGAACTATGGCTACACCTTC. It codes for CASSIGQGRNYGYTF.

This chain links TRBV7-3 with TRBJ2-5; D is undetermined. The V end was cut by 3 bases, the J end by 5 bases, with 10 bases between. The CDR3 spans 13 residues. Looked up from germline, CDR1 is SGHTA and CDR2 is FQGTGA. For the CDR3, the DNA is TGTGCCAGCAGCTTCTCACTCGGGGAGACCCAGTACTTC. This gives the protein CASSFSLGETQYF.

The CDR3 protein is CASSPETRRINSPLHF. Written as DNA, the CDR3 is TGTGCCAGCAGCCCCGAAACCAGACGGATCAATTCACCCCTCCACTTT. The V and J genes are TRBV7-4 and TRBJ1-6; D not certain. This CDR3 region has 16 residues. Germline CDR1 reads SGHVT; CDR2 reads SQSDAQ. Trimming took off 5 bases at V and 7 bases at J, with 18 bases between the two ends. The whole variable domain, filled in from reference TRBV7-4 and TRBJ1-6, reads GAGVSQSPRYKVAKRGRDVALRCDSISGHVTLYWYRQTLGQGSEVLTYSQSDAQRDKSGRPSGRFSAERPERSVSTLKIQRTEQGDSAVYLCASSPETRRINSPLHFGNGTRLTVT.

J is TRBJ1-2 and V is TRBV7-2; unclear D gene. The V gene's germline CDR1 is SGHTA and CDR2 FQGNSA. With 3 bases removed from V and 5 bases from J, the gap between germline ends came to 13 bases. CDR3 length equals 14 residues. As DNA, the CDR3 is TGTGCCAGCAGCTTGGGTTCAACCGAGTATGGCTACACCTTC. It encodes CASSLGSTEYGYTF.

The chain combines TRBV10-2 with TRBJ2-2; 7 nucleotides line up with TRBD1. J gave up 3 bases and V 5 bases, and 3 bases lay outside the gene matches. CDR3 length equals 14 residues. Germline V gene sequence: CDR1 WSHSY, CDR2 SAAADI. The CDR3 DNA reads as TGCGCCAGCAGTACAGGGGTCGACACCGGGGAGCTGTTTTTT. It specifies CASSTGVDTGELFF.

This chain uses TRBV3-1 (or the pseudogene TRBV3-2) with TRBJ1-2, with a possible D match to TRBD1 (5 bases). CDR3 length: 14 amino acids. Trimming pared 1 base from V and 4 bases from J, leaving 10 bases between. Looked up from germline, CDR1 is LGHDT and CDR2 is YNNKEL (reference sequence). As DNA, the CDR3 is TGTGCCAGCAGCCAAGTTGGGGGGACCTATGGCTACACCTTC. It codes for CASSQVGGTYGYTF.

In DNA, the CDR3 is TGTGCCAGTAGTGCTTTCGGGGGTAATCAGCCCCAGCATTTT. Its protein product is CASSAFGGNQPQHF. The J gene is TRBJ1-5, the V gene TRBV19; weak D call: TRBD1 (5 bases). Germline V gene data show CDR1 as LNHDA and CDR2 as SQIVND (reference sequence). This CDR3 has 14 residues. Trimming left V 5 bases short and J 4 bases short, with 12 bases between.